This TCR beta chain is drawn from a study of a mutant IDH1 vaccine in newly diagnosed glioma. At the level of the study: Patients received vaccination from 4-6 weeks after radiotherapy alone, or with temozolomide cycles. Receipt of radiotherapy, temozolomide, or both preceded the study, and most received both.

Profiling relied on immunoSEQ multiplex PCR, and the TCRdb table lists in-frame clones only, not all of them. The table includes around 30,000 clones, around 90% detected once. Noted time point: week 11, during vaccination. A 20-mer mutant IDH1 peptide at 300 ug was injected subcutaneously with topical imiquimod. About this clone itself: The target antigen is unknown.

Germline loops: CDR1 MNHNY, CDR2 SVGAGI (reference sequence). This CDR3 is 14 amino acids long. The trim removed 7 bases at V and 2 bases at J, leaving 7 bases unmatched. The material sequenced was PBMCs, taken from a glioma patient whose treatment included an IDH1 peptide vaccine. The V call is TRBV6-6, the J call TRBJ1-2, with TRBD1 identical over 7 bases. The receptor was derived from a man aged 18 to 30 with glioma. CDR3 protein: CASTFNRGNYGYTF. CDR3 DNA sequence: TGTGCCAGCACCTTCAACAGGGGAAACTATGGCTACACCTTC.